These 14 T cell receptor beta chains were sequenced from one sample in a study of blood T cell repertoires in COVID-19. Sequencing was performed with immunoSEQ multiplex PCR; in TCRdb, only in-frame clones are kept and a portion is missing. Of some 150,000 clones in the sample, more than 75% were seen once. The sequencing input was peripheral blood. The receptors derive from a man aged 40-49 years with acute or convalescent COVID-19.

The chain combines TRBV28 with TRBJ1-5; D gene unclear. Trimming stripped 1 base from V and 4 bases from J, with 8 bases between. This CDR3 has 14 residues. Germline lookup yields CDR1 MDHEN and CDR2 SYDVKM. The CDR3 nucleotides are TGTGCCAGCAGTTTATTCCAGTTTAATCAGCCCCAGCATTTT. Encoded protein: CASSLFQFNQPQHF.

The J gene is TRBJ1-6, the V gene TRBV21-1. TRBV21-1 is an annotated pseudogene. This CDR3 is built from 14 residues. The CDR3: CASSTRTGRSPLHF. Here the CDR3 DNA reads TGTGCCAGCAGCACCCGGACGGGGAGGTCACCCCTCCACTTT.

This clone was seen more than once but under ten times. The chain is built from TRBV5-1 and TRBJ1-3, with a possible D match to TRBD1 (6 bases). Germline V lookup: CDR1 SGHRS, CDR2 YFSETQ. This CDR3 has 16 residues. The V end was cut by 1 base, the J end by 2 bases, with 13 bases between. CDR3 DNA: TGCGCCAGCAGCTTGCCTTCAGGACAGCCTGGAAACACCATATATTTT. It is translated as CASSLPSGQPGNTIYF. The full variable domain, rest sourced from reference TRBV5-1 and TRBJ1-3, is KAGVTQTPRYLIKTRGQQVTLSCSPISGHRSVSWYQQTPGQGLQFLFEYFSETQRNKGNFPGRFSGRQFSNSRSEMNVSTLELGDSALYLCASSLPSGQPGNTIYFGEGSWLTVV.

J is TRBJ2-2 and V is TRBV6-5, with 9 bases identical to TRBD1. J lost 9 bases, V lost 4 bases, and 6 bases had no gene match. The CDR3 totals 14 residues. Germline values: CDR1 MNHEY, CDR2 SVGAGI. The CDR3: CASSSGQGSRELFF. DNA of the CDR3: TGTGCCAGCAGTTCCGGACAGGGGAGCCGGGAGCTGTTTTTT.

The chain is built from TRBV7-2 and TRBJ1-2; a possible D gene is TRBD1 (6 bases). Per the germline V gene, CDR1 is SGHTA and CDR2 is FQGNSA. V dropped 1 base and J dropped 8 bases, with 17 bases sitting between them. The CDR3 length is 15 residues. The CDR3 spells CASSLDMGAGRGYTF. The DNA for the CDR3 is TGTGCCAGCAGCTTAGATATGGGGGCAGGGAGAGGCTACACCTTC.

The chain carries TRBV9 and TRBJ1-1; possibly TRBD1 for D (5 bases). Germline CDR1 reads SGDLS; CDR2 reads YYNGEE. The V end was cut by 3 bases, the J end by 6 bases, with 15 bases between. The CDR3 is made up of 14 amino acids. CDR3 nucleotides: TGTGCCAGCAGCGCACTTGGGGGACTGGCTGAAGCTTTCTTT. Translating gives CASSALGGLAEAFF.

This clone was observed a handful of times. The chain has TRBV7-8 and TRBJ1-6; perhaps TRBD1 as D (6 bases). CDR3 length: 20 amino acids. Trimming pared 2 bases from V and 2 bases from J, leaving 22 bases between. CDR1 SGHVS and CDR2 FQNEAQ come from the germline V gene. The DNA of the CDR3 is TGTGCCAGCAGCTTACAGGGCAGGGGACGTCATAGAGCCTATAATTCACCCCTCCACTTT. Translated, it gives CASSLQGRGRHRAYNSPLHF.

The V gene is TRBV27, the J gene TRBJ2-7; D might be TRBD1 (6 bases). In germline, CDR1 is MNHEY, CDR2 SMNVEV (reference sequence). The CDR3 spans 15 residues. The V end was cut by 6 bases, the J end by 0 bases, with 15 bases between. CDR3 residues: CASSPDRIYSYEQYF. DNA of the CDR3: TGTGCCAGCAGCCCCGACAGGATCTACTCCTACGAGCAGTACTTC.

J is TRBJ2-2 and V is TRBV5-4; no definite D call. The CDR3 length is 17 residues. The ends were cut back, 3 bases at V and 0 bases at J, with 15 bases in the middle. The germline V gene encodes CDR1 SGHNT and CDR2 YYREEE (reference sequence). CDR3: CASSSEIRVSNTGELFF. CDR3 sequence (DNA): TGTGCCAGCAGCTCTGAGATCCGGGTCTCGAACACCGGGGAGCTGTTTTTT.

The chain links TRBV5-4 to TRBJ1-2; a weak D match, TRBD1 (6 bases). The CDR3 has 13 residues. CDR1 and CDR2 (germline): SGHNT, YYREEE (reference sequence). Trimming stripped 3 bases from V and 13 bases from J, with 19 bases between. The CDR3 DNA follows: TGTGCCAGCAGCTCCGACAGGATAGATATTGGCACCTTC. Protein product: CASSSDRIDIGTF.

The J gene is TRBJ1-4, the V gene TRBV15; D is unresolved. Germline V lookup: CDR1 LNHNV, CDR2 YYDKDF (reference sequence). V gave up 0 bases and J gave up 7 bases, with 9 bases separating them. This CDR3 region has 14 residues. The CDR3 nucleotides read TGTGCCACCAGCAGAGATCAAGTCGGTGAAAAACTGTTTTTT. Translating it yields CATSRDQVGEKLFF.

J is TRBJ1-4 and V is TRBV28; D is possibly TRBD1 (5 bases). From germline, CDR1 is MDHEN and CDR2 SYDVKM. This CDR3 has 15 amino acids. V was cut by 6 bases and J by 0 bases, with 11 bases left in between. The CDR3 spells CASRLGGATNEKLFF. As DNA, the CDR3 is TGTGCCAGCAGGCTAGGAGGGGCAACTAATGAAAAACTGTTTTTT.

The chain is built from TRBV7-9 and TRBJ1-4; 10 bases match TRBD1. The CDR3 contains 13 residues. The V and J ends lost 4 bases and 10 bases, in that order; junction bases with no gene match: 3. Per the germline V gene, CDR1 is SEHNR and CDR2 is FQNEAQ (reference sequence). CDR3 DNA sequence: TGTGCCAGCAGCTCGGGACAGGGGCTAAAACTGTTTTTT. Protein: CASSSGQGLKLFF.

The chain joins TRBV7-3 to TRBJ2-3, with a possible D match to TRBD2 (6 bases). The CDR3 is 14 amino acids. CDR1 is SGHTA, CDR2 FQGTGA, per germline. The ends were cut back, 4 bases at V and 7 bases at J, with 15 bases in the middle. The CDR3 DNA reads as TGTGCCAGCAGCTCCGGGTCCCGCGGGAATACGCAGTATTTT. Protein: CASSSGSRGNTQYF.